These T cell receptor beta chains were read from a single sample in a study of Ad26.COV2.S vaccination and SARS-CoV-2 variants. Sequenced by immunoSEQ multiplex PCR; TCRdb stores in-frame clones only, minus some. The repertoire consists of 450,000 to 550,000 clones, with 89% occurring once and the leading ten covering 2% to 3%. The sequences come from peripheral blood, collected in a trial of Ad26.COV2.S vaccine versus placebo. The receptors derive from a person between 18 and 59 years old who received the Ad26.COV2.S COVID-19 vaccine or a placebo. The CDR3 runs from the conserved cysteine through the conserved F or W.

v_call: TRBV11-3
j_call: TRBJ1-2
cdr3_aa: CASSLDTRGDYGYTF

v_call: TRBV28
j_call: TRBJ1-5
cdr3_aa: CASSFEDRAQPQHF

v_call: TRBV9
j_call: TRBJ1-6
cdr3_aa: CASSVVTGSRPLHF

v_call: TRBV5-1
j_call: TRBJ2-5
cdr3_aa: CASSLVPTGGPNTQYF

v_call: TRBV5-1
j_call: TRBJ2-1
cdr3_aa: CASSSLGLAESSYNEQFF

v_call: TRBV9
j_call: TRBJ2-3
cdr3_aa: CASSVSGRSSDTQYF

v_call: TRBV5-1
j_call: TRBJ2-5
cdr3_aa: CASSPAGVGETQYF

v_call: TRBV4-1
j_call: TRBJ1-6
cdr3_aa: CASSLPGQSNSPLHF

v_call: TRBV5-6
j_call: TRBJ1-5
cdr3_aa: CASSLDGNQPQHF

v_call: TRBV12-3/TRBV12-4
j_call: TRBJ2-7
cdr3_aa: CASSLLPEWEQYF

v_call: TRBV29-1
j_call: TRBJ2-5
cdr3_aa: CSVDAQGTETQYF

v_call: TRBV18
j_call: TRBJ1-2
cdr3_aa: CASSLDRTGYTF

v_call: TRBV20-1
j_call: TRBJ2-7
cdr3_aa: CSAWVAYEQYF

v_call: TRBV5-5
j_call: TRBJ1-1
cdr3_aa: CASIYRGPNTEAFF

v_call: TRBV2
j_call: TRBJ1-5
cdr3_aa: CASSSQGPNQPQHF

v_call: TRBV7-2
j_call: TRBJ2-3
cdr3_aa: CASSLAVRTDTQYF

v_call: TRBV29-1
j_call: TRBJ1-5
cdr3_aa: CSVTHGFGSNQPQHF

v_call: TRBV30
j_call: TRBJ1-6
cdr3_aa: CAWGRGSPLHF

v_call: TRBV5-5
j_call: TRBJ1-1
cdr3_aa: CALGRGRNTEAFF

v_call: TRBV9
j_call: TRBJ2-3
cdr3_aa: CASSFRVSDTQYF

v_call: TRBV19
j_call: TRBJ1-1
cdr3_aa: CASTPRQDTEAFF

v_call: TRBV30
j_call: TRBJ2-3
cdr3_aa: CAWSRGGSTDTQYF

v_call: TRBV27
j_call: TRBJ1-5
cdr3_aa: CASGAGRRQPQHF

v_call: TRBV4-1
j_call: TRBJ1-5
cdr3_aa: CASSHRATADNQPQHF

v_call: TRBV6-4
j_call: TRBJ1-2
cdr3_aa: CASSHGGGYTF

v_call: TRBV15
j_call: TRBJ1-1
cdr3_aa: CATFPVRRDRDTEAFF

v_call: TRBV29-1
j_call: TRBJ2-1
cdr3_aa: CSVAWDNEQFF

v_call: TRBV28
j_call: TRBJ2-1
cdr3_aa: CASSSPGGGRINEQFF

v_call: TRBV12-5
j_call: TRBJ2-1
cdr3_aa: CASGLIGWGPRYNEQFF

v_call: TRBV7-3
j_call: TRBJ2-2
cdr3_aa: CATSLKNTGELFF

v_call: TRBV18
j_call: TRBJ2-4
cdr3_aa: CASSPGIAKNIQYF

v_call: TRBV5-1
j_call: TRBJ2-5
cdr3_aa: CASSRAGAQETQYF

v_call: TRBV7-8
j_call: TRBJ1-1
cdr3_aa: CASSSTRTGQNVNTEAFF

v_call: TRBV29-1
j_call: TRBJ2-2
cdr3_aa: CSVRTSGRVNTGELFF

v_call: TRBV18
j_call: TRBJ1-2
cdr3_aa: CASSPSRDYGYTF

v_call: TRBV6-2/TRBV6-3
j_call: TRBJ2-2
cdr3_aa: CASSYSGNTGELFF

v_call: TRBV3-1/TRBV3-2
j_call: TRBJ1-3
cdr3_aa: CASSQDYSAYGNTIYF

v_call: TRBV7-2
j_call: TRBJ2-5
cdr3_aa: CASSLARGSGETQYF

v_call: TRBV13
j_call: TRBJ2-3
cdr3_aa: CASSSRGADTQYF

v_call: TRBV9
j_call: TRBJ1-5
cdr3_aa: CASSPGAGGTNQPQHF

v_call: TRBV5-5
j_call: TRBJ2-1
cdr3_aa: CASSRGQGVYNEQFF

v_call: TRBV5-1
j_call: TRBJ1-2
cdr3_aa: CASSHTENYGYTF

v_call: TRBV30
j_call: TRBJ2-2
cdr3_aa: CAWSVGTGNTGELFF

v_call: TRBV4-3
j_call: TRBJ2-1
cdr3_aa: CASSPLAGDYNEQFF

v_call: TRBV29-1
j_call: TRBJ2-3
cdr3_aa: CSVEGLASDTQYF

v_call: TRBV28
j_call: TRBJ1-2
cdr3_aa: CASTLPDYYGYTF

v_call: TRBV3-1/TRBV3-2
j_call: TRBJ2-1
cdr3_aa: CASSRDRGQYNEQFF

v_call: TRBV9
j_call: TRBJ2-1
cdr3_aa: CASSGEYNEQFF

v_call: TRBV7-8
j_call: TRBJ1-1
cdr3_aa: CASSSWAGRAFF